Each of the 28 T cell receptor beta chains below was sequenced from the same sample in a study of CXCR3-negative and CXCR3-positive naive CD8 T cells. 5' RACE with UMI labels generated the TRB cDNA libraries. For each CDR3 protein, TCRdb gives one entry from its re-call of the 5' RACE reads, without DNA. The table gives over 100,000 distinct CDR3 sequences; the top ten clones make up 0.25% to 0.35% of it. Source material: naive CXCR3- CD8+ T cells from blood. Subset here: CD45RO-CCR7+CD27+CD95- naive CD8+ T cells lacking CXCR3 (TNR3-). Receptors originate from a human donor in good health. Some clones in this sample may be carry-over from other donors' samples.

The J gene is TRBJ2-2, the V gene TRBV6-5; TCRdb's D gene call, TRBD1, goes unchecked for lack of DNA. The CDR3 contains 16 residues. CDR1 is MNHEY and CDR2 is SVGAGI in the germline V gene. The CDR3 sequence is CASSRGQASDTGELFF.

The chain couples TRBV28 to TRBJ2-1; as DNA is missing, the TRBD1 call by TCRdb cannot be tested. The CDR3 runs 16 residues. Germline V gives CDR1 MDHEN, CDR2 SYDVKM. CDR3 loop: CASSFGQGFPYNEQFF.

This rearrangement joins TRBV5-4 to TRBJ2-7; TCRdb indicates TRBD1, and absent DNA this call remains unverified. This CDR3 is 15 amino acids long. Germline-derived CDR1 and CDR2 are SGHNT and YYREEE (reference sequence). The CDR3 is CASSWGTGQTYEQYF.

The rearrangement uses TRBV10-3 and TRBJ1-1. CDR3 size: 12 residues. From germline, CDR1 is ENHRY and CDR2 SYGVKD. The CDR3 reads CAIMSSNTEAFF.

CDR3 residues: CSVEVGTAYEQYF. The chain has TRBV29-1 and TRBJ2-7. The CDR3 is 13 amino acids. Germline V lookup: CDR1 SQVTM, CDR2 ANQGSEA.

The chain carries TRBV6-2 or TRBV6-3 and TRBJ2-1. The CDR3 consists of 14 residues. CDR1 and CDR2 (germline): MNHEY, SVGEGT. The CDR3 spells CASTLSGTYNEQFF.

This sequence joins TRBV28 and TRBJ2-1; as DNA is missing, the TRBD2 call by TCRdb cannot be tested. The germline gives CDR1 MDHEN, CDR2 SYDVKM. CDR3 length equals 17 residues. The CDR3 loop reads CASSLPASDPSYNEQFF.

The CDR3 sequence is CASKTYPPQNEQFF. The rearrangement joins TRBV12-3 or TRBV12-4 to TRBJ2-1; absent DNA, TCRdb's TRBD1 call cannot be checked. The CDR3 length is 14 residues.

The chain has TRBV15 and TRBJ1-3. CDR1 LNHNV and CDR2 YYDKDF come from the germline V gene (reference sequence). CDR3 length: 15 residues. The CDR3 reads CATSAPSEGRNTIYF.

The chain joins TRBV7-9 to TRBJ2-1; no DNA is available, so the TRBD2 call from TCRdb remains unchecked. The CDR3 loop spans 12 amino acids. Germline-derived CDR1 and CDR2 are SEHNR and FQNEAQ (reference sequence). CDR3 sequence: CASGGAVDEQFF.

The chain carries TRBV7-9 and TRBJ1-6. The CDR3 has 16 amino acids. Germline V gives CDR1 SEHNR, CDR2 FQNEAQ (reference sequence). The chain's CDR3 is CASSLLGSSYNSPLHF.

The chain's CDR3 is CSVETTGRNGNEQFF. The chain carries TRBV29-1 and TRBJ2-1; TCRdb's D call, TRBD1, is unchecked because there is no DNA. Germline V CDR1 and CDR2: SQVTM, ANQGSEA. This CDR3 region has 15 residues.

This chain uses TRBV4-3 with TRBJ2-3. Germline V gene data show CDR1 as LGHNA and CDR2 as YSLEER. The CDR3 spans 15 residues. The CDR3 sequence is CASSQEAKASYTQYF.

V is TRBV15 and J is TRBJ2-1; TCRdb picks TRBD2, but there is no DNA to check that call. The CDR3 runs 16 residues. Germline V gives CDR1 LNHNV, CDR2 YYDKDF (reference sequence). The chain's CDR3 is CATSRVASGPLSEQFF.

The chain's CDR3 is CASSFWGNEQYF. This rearrangement joins TRBV28 to TRBJ2-7. CDR3 length: 12 amino acids. Germline CDR1 is MDHEN and CDR2 is SYDVKM.

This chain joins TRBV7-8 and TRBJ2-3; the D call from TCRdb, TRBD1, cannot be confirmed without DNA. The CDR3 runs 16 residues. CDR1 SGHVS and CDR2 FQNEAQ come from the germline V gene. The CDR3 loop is CASSQQGGASTDTQYF.

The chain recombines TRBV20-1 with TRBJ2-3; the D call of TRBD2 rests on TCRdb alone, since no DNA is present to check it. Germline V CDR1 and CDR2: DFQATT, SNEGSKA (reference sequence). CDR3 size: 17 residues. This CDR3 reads CSAGLAGVGPSTDTQYF.

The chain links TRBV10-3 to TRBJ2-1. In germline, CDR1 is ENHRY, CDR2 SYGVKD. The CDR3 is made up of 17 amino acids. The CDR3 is CAISESSRTRSYNEQFF.

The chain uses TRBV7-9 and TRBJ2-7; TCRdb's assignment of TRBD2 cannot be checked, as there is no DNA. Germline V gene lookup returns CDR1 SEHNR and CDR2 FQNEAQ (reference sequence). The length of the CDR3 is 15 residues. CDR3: CASSLAVVAGDEQYF.

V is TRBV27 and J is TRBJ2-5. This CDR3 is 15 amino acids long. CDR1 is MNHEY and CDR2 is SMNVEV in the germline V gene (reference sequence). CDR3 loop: CASSLYPKLQETQYF.

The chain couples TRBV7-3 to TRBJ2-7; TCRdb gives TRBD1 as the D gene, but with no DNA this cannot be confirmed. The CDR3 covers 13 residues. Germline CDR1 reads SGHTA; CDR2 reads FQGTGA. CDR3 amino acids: CASSLSPGDEQYF.

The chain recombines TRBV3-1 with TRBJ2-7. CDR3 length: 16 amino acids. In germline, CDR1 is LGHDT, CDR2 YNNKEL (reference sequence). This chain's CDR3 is CASSQDLGTSAYEQYF.

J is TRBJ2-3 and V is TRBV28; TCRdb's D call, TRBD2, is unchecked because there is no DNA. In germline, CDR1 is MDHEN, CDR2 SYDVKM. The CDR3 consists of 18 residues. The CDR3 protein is CASSPGLAGALPTDTQYF. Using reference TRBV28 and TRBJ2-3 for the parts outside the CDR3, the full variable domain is DVKVTQSSRYLVKRTGEKVFLECVQDMDHENMFWYRQDPGLGLRLIYFSYDVKMKEKGDIPEGYSVSREKKERFSLILESASTNQTSMYLCASSPGLAGALPTDTQYFGPGTRLTVL.

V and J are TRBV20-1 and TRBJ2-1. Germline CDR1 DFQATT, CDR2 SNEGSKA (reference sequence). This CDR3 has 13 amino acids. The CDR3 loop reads CSARGVDYNEQFF.

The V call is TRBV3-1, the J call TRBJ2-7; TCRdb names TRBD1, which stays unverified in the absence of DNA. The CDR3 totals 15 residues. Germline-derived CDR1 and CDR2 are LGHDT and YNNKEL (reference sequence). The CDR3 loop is CASSQDPRQSYEQYF.

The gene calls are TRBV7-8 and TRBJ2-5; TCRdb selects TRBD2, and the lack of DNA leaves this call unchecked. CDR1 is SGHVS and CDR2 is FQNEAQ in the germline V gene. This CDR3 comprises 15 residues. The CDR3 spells CASSLLGGVRETQYF.

This CDR3 reads CASRSNNYNEQFF. This rearrangement joins TRBV28 to TRBJ2-1. CDR1 is MDHEN and CDR2 is SYDVKM in the germline V gene. The CDR3 has 13 amino acids. Using reference TRBV28 and TRBJ2-1 for the parts outside the CDR3, the full variable domain is DVKVTQSSRYLVKRTGEKVFLECVQDMDHENMFWYRQDPGLGLRLIYFSYDVKMKEKGDIPEGYSVSREKKERFSLILESASTNQTSMYLCASRSNNYNEQFFGPGTRLTVL.

CDR3 protein: CASSLGGYNEQFF. V gene TRBV5-1 combines with J gene TRBJ2-1. CDR1 and CDR2 (germline): SGHRS, YFSETQ. The CDR3 totals 13 residues.